Following are 2 T cell receptor beta chains from one sample sequenced in a study of T cells in tumors after PD-1 blockade (dated by TCRdb to the late 2010s). Library prep was done by the immunoSEQ multiplex PCR assay. Drawn from immuneACCESS, this table holds only the in-frame rearrangements with V and J called that TCRdb kept. Clones are partly lost; checked studies trace under half to an unresolved V gene and leave the rest unexplained. Recorded for this sample are 45,000 to 50,000 clones; more than 60% of them occurred a single time. The ten largest clones take up 8.5% to 9% of the sample. This specimen consisted of PBMCs, obtained before anti-PD-1 therapy. These receptors were collected from a human donor with advanced basal cell or squamous cell carcinoma (not recorded which).

This clone was observed a handful of times. This chain joins TRBV19 and TRBJ2-1; D gene unclear. The germline gives CDR1 LNHDA, CDR2 SQIVND (reference sequence). The CDR3 has 16 residues. V was trimmed by 4 bases and J by 0 bases, leaving 13 bases between them. CDR3 bases: TGTGCCAGTAGTAAGGCACCACCGCCCTCCTACAATGAGCAGTTCTTC. Protein: CASSKAPPPSYNEQFF.

The V call is TRBV13, the J call TRBJ2-1; 9 nucleotides line up with TRBD2. Unmatched junction bases numbered 8, after V lost 6 bases and J lost 5 bases. CDR3 size: 15 residues. Germline lookup yields CDR1 PRHDT and CDR2 FYEKMQ (reference sequence). DNA of the CDR3: TGTGCCAGCAGTTATACTAGCGGGTACCACAATGAGCAGTTCTTC. Protein sequence: CASSYTSGYHNEQFF.